The next 18 T cell receptor beta chains were all read from a single sample in a study of human T cells and chemical hapten exposure. The time point: patch test 2, 6 weeks after DPC sensitization. This sample's treatment: therapeutic diphenylcyclopropenone sensitization with weekly scalp DPC. Each CDR3 protein gets one entry after TCRdb re-called the RACE reads with MiXCR. Of 20,000 to 30,000 distinct CDR3 sequences in the sample, more than 8% were seen once. This specimen consisted of whole blood, obtained in connection with sensitization to the hapten diphenylcyclopropenone (DPC). These receptors all come from a man aged 25-40 years with alopecia areata. Some clones in this sample may be carry-over from other donors' samples.

This clonotype was recorded at least ten times. In nucleotides, the CDR3 is TGTGCCAGCTCTCCTGGATCGGGGCGGCCCCAGCATTTT. Its protein product is CASSPGSGRPQHF. This chain joins TRBV18 and TRBJ1-5; possible D gene TRBD1, 5 bases. Germline CDR1 KGHSH, CDR2 LQKENI. This CDR3 spans 13 amino acids. V lost 6 bases to trimming and J lost 9 bases, with 15 bases between them.

This clonotype has at least ten counts. This chain connects TRBV29-1 to TRBJ2-1; D possibly corresponds to TRBD1 (6 bases). V was trimmed by 1 base and J by 6 bases, leaving 19 bases between them. The CDR3 spans 16 residues. CDR1 and CDR2 from the germline V gene are SQVTM and ANQGSEA. This chain's CDR3 is CSVEAPKDSVGNEQFF. For the CDR3, the DNA is TGCAGCGTTGAAGCCCCGAAGGACAGCGTAGGCAATGAGCAGTTCTTC.

The table lists this clonotype with a few counts. This chain joins TRBV29-1 and TRBJ2-1, with D perhaps matching TRBD1 or TRBD2 (5 bases each). The V and J ends lost 6 bases and 8 bases respectively, with 14 bases between them. From germline, CDR1 is SQVTM and CDR2 ANQGSEA. This CDR3 spans 12 amino acids. The CDR3 loop is CSVARDPYEQFF. The CDR3 DNA reads TGCAGCGTGGCGAGGGACCCGTATGAGCAGTTCTTC.

In this sample, this clonotype turned up many times. The chain employs TRBV6-6 and TRBJ1-2; D is undetermined. Germline values: CDR1 MNHNY, CDR2 SVGAGI (reference sequence). This CDR3 has 16 residues. Trimming shortened V by 5 bases and J by 6 bases, and 22 bases separated the two germline ends. The CDR3 DNA reads TGTGCCAGCAGTCCGTCTCACTCAAAAACTGGGAATGGCTACACCTTC. Its protein is CASSPSHSKTGNGYTF.

This chain joins TRBV5-5 and TRBJ2-1; no firm D call. Germline V gives CDR1 SGHKS, CDR2 YYEKEE (reference sequence). This CDR3 contains 14 residues. V was trimmed by 5 bases and J by 5 bases, leaving 14 bases between them. The CDR3 DNA follows: TGTGCCAGCAGGCGCGGAAACACCCACAATGAGCAGTTCTTC. Protein sequence: CASRRGNTHNEQFF.

This chain connects TRBV12-3 or TRBV12-4 to TRBJ2-1, with D possibly TRBD2 on 6 matching bases. Trimming took off 2 bases at V and 6 bases at J, with 17 bases between the two ends. This CDR3 comprises 16 residues. CDR3 nucleotide sequence: TGTGCCAGCAGTTTATCGATACGGAGGGCAAGCAATGAGCAGTTCTTC. Its translation is CASSLSIRRASNEQFF.

This clonotype showed up many times. V usage is TRBV6-6 and J usage is TRBJ1-5, with D hard to call. Germline loops: CDR1 MNHNY, CDR2 SVGAGI (reference sequence). This CDR3 is built from 15 residues. V lost 0 bases, J lost 1 base, and 7 bases lay in between. The CDR3 DNA reads TGTGCCAGCAGTTACTCGAGTACCAGCAATCAGCCCCAGCATTTT. Translating gives CASSYSSTSNQPQHF.

This clonotype was seen a handful of times. V and J are TRBV11-2 and TRBJ2-1; 9 bases match TRBD2. The V and J ends lost 5 bases and 6 bases, in that order; junction bases with no gene match: 8. The CDR3 runs to 15 residues. Germline CDR1 SGHAT, CDR2 FQNNGV. The CDR3 protein is CASSVLAGSPNEQFF. The CDR3 DNA reads TGTGCCAGCAGCGTCCTAGCGGGATCCCCCAATGAGCAGTTCTTC.

By share of the sample, this clonotype is medium-sized (0.01 to 0.1%). V gene TRBV18 combines with J gene TRBJ1-4, with TRBD1 as a possible D gene (5 bases). Looked up from germline, CDR1 is KGHSH and CDR2 is LQKENI. V was clipped by 4 bases and J by 13 bases, with 16 bases between them. This CDR3 is 13 amino acids long. CDR3 DNA: TGTGCCAGCTCACTATCGGGGGAGGAGCGACTGTTTTTT. Protein product: CASSLSGEERLFF.

This clonotype was picked up many times. The V gene is TRBV6-6, the J gene TRBJ2-5; D is unresolved. The CDR3 has 12 residues. Germline V gene lookup returns CDR1 MNHNY and CDR2 SVGAGI (reference sequence). V lost 6 bases and J 0 bases, leaving 5 bases between the germline ends. The CDR3 sequence: CASRDNQETQYF. The CDR3 nucleotides read TGTGCCAGCAGAGACAACCAAGAGACCCAGTACTTC.

The chain employs TRBV29-1 and TRBJ2-7, with TRBD2 identical over 9 bases. The ends lost 1 base at V and 3 bases at J; junction bases unmatched: 4. The CDR3 runs 14 residues. Germline CDR1 SQVTM, CDR2 ANQGSEA. Here the CDR3 reads CSVEVASGNYEQYF. CDR3 bases: TGCAGCGTTGAAGTGGCTAGCGGGAACTACGAGCAGTACTTC.

This clonotype was observed many times. This CDR3 reads CASTGEAVAELYNEQFF. CDR3 nucleotides: TGCGCCAGCACCGGGGAGGCGGTAGCGGAGCTATACAATGAGCAGTTCTTC. This rearrangement joins TRBV4-1 to TRBJ2-1; D possibly corresponds to TRBD2 (6 bases). V shed 7 bases and J shed 4 bases, with 23 bases lying between them. The V gene's germline CDR1 is MGHRA and CDR2 YSYEKL. The CDR3 contains 17 residues.

In its sample, this clonotype was seen many times. The chain uses TRBV18 and TRBJ2-1; D might be TRBD2 (6 bases). Germline V gene lookup returns CDR1 KGHSH and CDR2 LQKENI. Trimming removed 2 bases at V and 0 bases at J, with 8 bases between. CDR3 length: 15 residues. This CDR3 reads CASSPAGYSYNEQFF. The CDR3 region has the DNA TGTGCCAGCTCACCAGCGGGGTACTCCTACAATGAGCAGTTCTTC.

The chain uses TRBV29-1 and TRBJ1-2; 10 bases are shared with TRBD1. Germline V gives CDR1 SQVTM, CDR2 ANQGSEA. V lost 5 bases and J lost 6; bases outside the gene matches: 9. The CDR3 runs to 14 residues. CDR3 sequence reads: CSVQTGGVSDGYTF. CDR3 sequence (DNA): TGCAGCGTTCAGACAGGGGGCGTCTCTGATGGCTACACCTTC.

This clonotype was detected only a few times. This chain links TRBV9 with TRBJ2-3; 9 bases match TRBD1. Germline values: CDR1 SGDLS, CDR2 YYNGEE. This CDR3 comprises 15 residues. Trimming at V came to 3 bases and at J to 1 base, leaving 3 bases not matched to a gene. CDR3 sequence reads: CASSGWTGGTDTQYF. As DNA, the CDR3 is TGTGCCAGCAGCGGCTGGACAGGGGGCACAGATACGCAGTATTTT.

This clonotype was detected ten times or more. The CDR3 reads CASSLAGPGTDTQYF. The DNA of the CDR3 is TGTGCCAGCAGCTTAGCGGGGCCCGGCACAGATACGCAGTATTTT. This chain uses TRBV7-6 with TRBJ2-3; tentative D call: TRBD1 (5 bases). Per the germline V gene, CDR1 is SGHVS and CDR2 is FNYEAQ. The CDR3 runs 15 residues. The V end was cut by 0 bases, the J end by 1 base, with 8 bases between.

This sequence joins TRBV6-2 or TRBV6-3 and TRBJ1-5; weak D call: TRBD1 (6 bases). The CDR3 has 15 amino acids. Germline V gives CDR1 MNHEY, CDR2 SVGEGT. Trimming shortened V by 7 bases and J by 7 bases, and 20 bases separated the two germline ends. For the CDR3, the DNA is TGTGCCAGCAAAACGGACAGTTGGGCGGGACAGCCCCAGCATTTT. Encoded protein: CASKTDSWAGQPQHF.

The sample holds many counts of this clonotype. V and J are TRBV20-1 and TRBJ2-5, with 8 bases fitting TRBD2. Per the germline V gene, CDR1 is DFQATT and CDR2 is SNEGSKA (reference sequence). The CDR3 sequence is 17 residues long. The V and J ends lost 3 bases and 5 bases, in that order; junction bases with no gene match: 17. CDR3 in DNA: TGCAGTGCTAGTGCTCATACCGGGGGGGGTCTGATTGAGACCCAGTACTTC. Residues: CSASAHTGGGLIETQYF.